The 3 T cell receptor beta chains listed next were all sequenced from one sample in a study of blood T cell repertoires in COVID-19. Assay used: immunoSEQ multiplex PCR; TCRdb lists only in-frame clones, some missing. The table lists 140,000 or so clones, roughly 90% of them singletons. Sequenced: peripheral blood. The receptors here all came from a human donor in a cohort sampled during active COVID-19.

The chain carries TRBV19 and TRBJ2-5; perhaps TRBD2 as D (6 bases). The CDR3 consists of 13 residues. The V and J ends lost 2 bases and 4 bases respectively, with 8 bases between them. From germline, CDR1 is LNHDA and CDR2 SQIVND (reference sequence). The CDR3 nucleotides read TGTGCCAGTAGTATAACCGGGGGAGAGACCCAGTACTTC. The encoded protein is CASSITGGETQYF.

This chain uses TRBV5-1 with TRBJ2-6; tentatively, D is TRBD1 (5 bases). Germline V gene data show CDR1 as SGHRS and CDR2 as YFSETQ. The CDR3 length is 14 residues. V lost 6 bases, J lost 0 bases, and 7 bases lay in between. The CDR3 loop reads CASIDSSGANVLTF. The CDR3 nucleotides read TGCGCCAGCATCGACAGCTCTGGGGCCAACGTCCTGACTTTC.

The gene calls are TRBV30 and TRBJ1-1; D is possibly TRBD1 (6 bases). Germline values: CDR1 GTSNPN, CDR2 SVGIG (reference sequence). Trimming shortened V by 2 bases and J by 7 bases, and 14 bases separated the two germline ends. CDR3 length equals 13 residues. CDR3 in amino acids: CAWSPPGHFEAFF. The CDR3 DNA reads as TGTGCCTGGAGTCCGCCGGGACACTTTGAAGCTTTCTTT.